Reported below is one TCR beta chain. What it binds is unknown. Profiling relied on immunoSEQ multiplex PCR, and the TCRdb table lists in-frame clones only, not all of them. Altogether about 160,000 clones are present, 85% to 95% being singletons, with the ten largest covering roughly 0.9%. The sample comes from a study of T cell responses to AZD1222 COVID-19 vaccine. Study as a whole: Pooled together were second doses at about 4 or about 12 weeks. Broader study findings: The donors showed a predominance of white British ancestry and of females, with possible underestimation of clonal diversity. The number of AZD1222 recipients seropositive at baseline was only five to seven.

The CDR3 is 12 amino acids. Trimming removed 5 bases at V and 2 bases at J, with 9 bases between. Looked up from germline, CDR1 is GTSNPN and CDR2 is SVGIG (reference sequence). The source of this sequence is an adult in good health. The sample consisted of peripheral blood, taken on day 0 of AZD1222 vaccination. This sequence joins TRBV30 and TRBJ1-2; D remains ambiguous. The chain's CDR3 is CAWWAQNYGYTF. CDR3 in DNA: TGTGCCTGGTGGGCGCAGAACTATGGCTACACCTTC.